This T cell receptor beta chain was identified during a study of graft-versus-host responses after intestinal transplantation. Produced via immunoSEQ multiplex PCR; TCRdb's table is partial and in-frame only. The sample has some 77,000 clones, 92% seen once. This CDR3 is built from 16 residues. Germline-derived CDR1 and CDR2 are MDHEN and SYDVKM. V shed 6 bases, J shed 4 bases, and the junction held 14 bases outside the gene matches. This specimen was PBMCs, taken 98 days after intestinal transplantation. The TCR originated in a human patient who received an intestinal transplant, so some T cells may come from the graft donor. The J gene is TRBJ1-1, the V gene TRBV28; TRBD1 agrees at 7 bases. CDR3 bases: TGTGCCAGCAGCTCAACAGGGGCCCCGGGAAGCACTGAAGCTTTCTTT. This encodes CASSSTGAPGSTEAFF.